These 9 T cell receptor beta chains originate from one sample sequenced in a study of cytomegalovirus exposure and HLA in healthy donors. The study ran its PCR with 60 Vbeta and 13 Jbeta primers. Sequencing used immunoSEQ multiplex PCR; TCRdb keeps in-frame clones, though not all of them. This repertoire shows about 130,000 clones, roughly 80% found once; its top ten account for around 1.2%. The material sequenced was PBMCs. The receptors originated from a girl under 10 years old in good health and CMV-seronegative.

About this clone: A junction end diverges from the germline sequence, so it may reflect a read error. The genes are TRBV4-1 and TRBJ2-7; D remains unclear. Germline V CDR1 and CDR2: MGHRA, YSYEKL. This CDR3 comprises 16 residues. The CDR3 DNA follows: TGCGCCAGCAGGCAAGCGCCAGGCCCAAACTCCTACGAGCAGTACTTC. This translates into CASRQAPGPNSYEQYF.

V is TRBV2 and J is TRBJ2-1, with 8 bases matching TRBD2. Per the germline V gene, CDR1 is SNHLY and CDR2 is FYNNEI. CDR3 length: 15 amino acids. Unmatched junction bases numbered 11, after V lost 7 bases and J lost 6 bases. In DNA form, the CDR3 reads TGTGCCAGCACTAAACCGGGACTAGGCTCCAATGAGCAGTTCTTC. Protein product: CASTKPGLGSNEQFF.

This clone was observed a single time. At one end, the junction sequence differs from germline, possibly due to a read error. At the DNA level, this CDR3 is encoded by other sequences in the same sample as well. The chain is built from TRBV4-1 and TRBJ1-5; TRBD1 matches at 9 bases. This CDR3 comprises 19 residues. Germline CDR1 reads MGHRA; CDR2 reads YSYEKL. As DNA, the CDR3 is TGCGCCAGCAGCCATGTCCCGGGACAGGGCACGGTTGGAAATCAACCCCAGCATTTT. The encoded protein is CASSHVPGQGTVGNQPQHF.

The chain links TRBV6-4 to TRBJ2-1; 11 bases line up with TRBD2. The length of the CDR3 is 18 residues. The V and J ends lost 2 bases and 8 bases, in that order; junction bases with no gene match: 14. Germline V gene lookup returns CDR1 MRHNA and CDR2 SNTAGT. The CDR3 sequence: CASSDGTSGSSLGHEQFF. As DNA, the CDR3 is TGTGCCAGCAGTGACGGAACTAGCGGGAGTTCCCTTGGGCATGAGCAGTTCTTC.

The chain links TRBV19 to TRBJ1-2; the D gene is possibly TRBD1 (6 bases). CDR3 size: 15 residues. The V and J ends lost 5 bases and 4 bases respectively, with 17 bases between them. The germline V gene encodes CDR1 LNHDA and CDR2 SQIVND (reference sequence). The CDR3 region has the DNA TGTGCCAGTAGTGGGCCCCAACAGGGTGCCTATGGCTACACCTTC. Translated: CASSGPQQGAYGYTF.

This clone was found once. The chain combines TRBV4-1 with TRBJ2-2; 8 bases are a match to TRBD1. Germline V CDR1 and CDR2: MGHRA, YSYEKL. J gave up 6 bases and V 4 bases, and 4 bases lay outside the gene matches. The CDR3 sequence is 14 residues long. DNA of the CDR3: TGCGCCAGCAGCCGCTCAGGGGGCCCCGGGGAGCTGTTTTTT. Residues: CASSRSGGPGELFF.

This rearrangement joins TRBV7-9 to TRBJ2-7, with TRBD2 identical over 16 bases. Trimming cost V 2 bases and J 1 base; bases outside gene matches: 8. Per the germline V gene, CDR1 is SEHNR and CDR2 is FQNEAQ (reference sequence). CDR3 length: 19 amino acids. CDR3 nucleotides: TGTGCCAGCAGCTTAAATTTCGGGACTAGCGGGAGGGTTTCCTACGAGCAGTACTTC. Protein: CASSLNFGTSGRVSYEQYF.

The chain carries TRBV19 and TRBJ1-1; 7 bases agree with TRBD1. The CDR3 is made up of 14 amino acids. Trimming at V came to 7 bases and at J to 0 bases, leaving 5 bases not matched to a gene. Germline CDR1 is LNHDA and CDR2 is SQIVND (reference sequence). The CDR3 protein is CASMWTGMNTEAFF. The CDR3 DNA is TGTGCCAGTATGTGGACAGGTATGAACACTGAAGCTTTCTTT.

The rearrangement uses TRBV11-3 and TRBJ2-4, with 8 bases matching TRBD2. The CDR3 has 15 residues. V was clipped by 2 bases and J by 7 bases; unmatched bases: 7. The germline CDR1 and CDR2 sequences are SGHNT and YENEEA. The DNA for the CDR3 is TGTGCCAGCAGCTTATCGAGTAGCGGGGCGAACATTCAGTACTTC. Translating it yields CASSLSSSGANIQYF.